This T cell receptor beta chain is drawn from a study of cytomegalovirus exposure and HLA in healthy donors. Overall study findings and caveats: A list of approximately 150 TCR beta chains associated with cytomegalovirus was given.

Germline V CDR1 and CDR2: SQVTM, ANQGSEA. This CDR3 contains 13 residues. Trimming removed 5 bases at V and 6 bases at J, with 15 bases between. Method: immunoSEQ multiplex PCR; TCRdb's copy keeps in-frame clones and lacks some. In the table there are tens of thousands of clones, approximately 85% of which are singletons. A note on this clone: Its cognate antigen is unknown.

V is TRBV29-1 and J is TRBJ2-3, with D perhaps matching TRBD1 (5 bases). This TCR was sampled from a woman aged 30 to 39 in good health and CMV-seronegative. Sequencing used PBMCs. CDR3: CSVQGRMLDTQYF. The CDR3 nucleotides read TGCAGCGTTCAGGGCAGAATGTTGGATACGCAGTATTTT.